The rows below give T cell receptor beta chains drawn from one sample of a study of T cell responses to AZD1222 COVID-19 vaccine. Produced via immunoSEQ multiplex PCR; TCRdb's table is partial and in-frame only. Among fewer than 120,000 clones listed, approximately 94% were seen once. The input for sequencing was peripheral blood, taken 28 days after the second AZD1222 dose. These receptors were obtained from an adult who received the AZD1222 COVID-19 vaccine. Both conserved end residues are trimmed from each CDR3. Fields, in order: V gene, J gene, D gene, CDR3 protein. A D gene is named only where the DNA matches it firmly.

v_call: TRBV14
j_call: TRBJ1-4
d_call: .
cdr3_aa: ASSPPPEGHNEKLF

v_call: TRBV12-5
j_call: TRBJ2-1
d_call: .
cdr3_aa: ASGLALGSWDEQF

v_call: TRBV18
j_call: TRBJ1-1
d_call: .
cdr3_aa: ASSGFTGTVEAF

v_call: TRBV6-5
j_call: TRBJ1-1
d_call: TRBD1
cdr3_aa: ASKMSRDRTEAF

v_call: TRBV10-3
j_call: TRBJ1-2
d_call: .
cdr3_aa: AISEAENYGYT

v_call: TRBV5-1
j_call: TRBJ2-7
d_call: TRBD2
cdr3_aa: ASRGGGLATSYEQY

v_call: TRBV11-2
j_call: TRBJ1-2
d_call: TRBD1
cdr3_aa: ASSSPGRQGNYGYT

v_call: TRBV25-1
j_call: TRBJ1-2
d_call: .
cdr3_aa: ASSVQGPSLYGYT

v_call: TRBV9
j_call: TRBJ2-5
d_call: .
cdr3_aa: ASSVVGTGVQY

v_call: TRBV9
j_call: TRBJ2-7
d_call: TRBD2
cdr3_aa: ASSVAGAGPYEQY

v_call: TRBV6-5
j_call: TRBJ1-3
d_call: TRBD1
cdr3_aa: ASSPRDRGGNTIY

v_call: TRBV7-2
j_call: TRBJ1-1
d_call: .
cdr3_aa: ASSFRDTDTEAF

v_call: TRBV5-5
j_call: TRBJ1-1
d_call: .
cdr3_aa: ASSFPRGLGLDTEAF

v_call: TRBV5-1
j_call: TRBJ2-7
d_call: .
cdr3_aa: ASSLAPGEQY

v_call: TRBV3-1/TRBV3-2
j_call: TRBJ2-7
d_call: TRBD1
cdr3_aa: ASSQELVKQGNSEQY

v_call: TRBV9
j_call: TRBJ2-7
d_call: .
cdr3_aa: ASSVGQFYEQY

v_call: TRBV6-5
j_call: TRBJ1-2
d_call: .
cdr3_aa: ASTSRVGYGYT

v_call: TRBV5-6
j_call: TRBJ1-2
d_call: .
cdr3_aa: ASSHAWVSD

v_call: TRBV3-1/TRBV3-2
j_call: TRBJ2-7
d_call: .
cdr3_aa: ASSQDPMDSYEQY

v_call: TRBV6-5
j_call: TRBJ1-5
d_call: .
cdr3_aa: ASSYNQGIGQPQH

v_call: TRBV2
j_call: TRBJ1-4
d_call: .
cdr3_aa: ASRGMSYEKLF

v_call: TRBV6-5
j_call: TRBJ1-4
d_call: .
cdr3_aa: ASAVTLVGEKLF

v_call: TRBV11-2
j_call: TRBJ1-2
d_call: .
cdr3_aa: ASSLEQGLGGYT

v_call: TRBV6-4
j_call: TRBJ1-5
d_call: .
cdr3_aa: ASSIGLGGQPQH

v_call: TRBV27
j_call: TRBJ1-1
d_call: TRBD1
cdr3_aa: ASSLIRGEYRMNTEAF

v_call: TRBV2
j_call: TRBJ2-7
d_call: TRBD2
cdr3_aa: ASSPSGYAYEQY

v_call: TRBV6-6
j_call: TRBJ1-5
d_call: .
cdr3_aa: ASSYSTGVYQPQH

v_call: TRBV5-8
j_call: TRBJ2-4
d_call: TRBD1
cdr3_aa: ASMTGLRYGDIQY

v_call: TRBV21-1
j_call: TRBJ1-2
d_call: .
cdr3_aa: ASPREGPNYGYT

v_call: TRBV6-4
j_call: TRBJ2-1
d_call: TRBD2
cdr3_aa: ASSASSGGYNEQF

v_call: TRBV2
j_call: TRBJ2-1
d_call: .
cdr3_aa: ASSVQGNEQF

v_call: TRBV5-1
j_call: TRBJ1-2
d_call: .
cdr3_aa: ASSLDSYGYT

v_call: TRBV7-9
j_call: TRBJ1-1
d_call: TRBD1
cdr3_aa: ASSARQGSNTEAF